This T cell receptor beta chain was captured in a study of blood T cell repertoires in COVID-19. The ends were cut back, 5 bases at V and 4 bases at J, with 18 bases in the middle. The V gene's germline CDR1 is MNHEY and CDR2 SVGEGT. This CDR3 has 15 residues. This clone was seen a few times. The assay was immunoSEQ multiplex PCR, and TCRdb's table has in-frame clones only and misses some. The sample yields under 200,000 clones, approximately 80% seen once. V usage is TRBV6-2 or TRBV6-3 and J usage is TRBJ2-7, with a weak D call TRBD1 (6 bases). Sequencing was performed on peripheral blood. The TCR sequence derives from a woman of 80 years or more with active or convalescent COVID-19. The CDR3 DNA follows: TGTGCCAGCAGTCAACCGGCAGGGGTACGTTACGAGCAGTACTTC. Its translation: CASSQPAGVRYEQYF.